A selection of T cell receptor beta chains follows, all from one sample in a study of human thymus T cells. Profiled with immunoSEQ multiplex PCR; TCRdb holds only in-frame clones, not every one. This table has roughly 86,000 clones, 90% to 97% appearing once. Sequencing was carried out using thymus tissue. The receptor source for this set is a boy in the first two years of life with a congenital heart defect but otherwise immunologically healthy. CDR3s include the opening cysteine and the closing phenylalanine or tryptophan. The order of the fields is D gene, V gene, J gene, CDR3 protein, CDR3 DNA. A D gene is named only where the DNA matches it firmly.

>.|TRBV30|TRBJ1-3
CAWSGQGFTIYF
TGTGCCTGGAGTGGGCAGGGGTTCACCATATATTTT
>TRBD2|TRBV14|TRBJ2-7
CASSQGSRTLAGGRYEQYF
TGTGCCAGCAGCCAAGGAAGTCGGACCCTAGCGGGAGGCCGATACGAGCAGTACTTC
>.|TRBV9|TRBJ2-7
CASSVGRFNRDTPSPDYEQYF
TGTGCCAGCAGCGTAGGGCGGTTTAACCGGGACACCCCTTCGCCCGACTACGAGCAGTACTTC
>TRBD2|TRBV7-9|TRBJ2-3
CASSSGLAVTQYF
TGTGCCAGCAGCTCGGGGCTAGCGGTTACGCAGTATTTT
>.|TRBV11-2|TRBJ1-4
CASSLDDATNEKLFF
TGTGCCAGCAGCTTAGACGACGCAACTAATGAAAAACTGTTTTTT
>.|TRBV7-8|TRBJ1-5
CASSDTTSRAPQPQHF
TGTGCCAGCAGCGATACCACCTCCCGAGCCCCGCAGCCCCAGCATTTT
>TRBD2|TRBV11-1|TRBJ2-3
CASSLISGRVLRTDTQYF
TGTGCCAGCAGCTTAATAAGCGGGAGGGTTCTTCGAACAGATACGCAGTATTTT
>.|TRBV5-6|TRBJ2-4
CASSLGPETGAKNIQYF
TGTGCCAGCAGCTTAGGTCCAGAAACAGGGGCCAAAAACATTCAGTACTTC
>.|TRBV7-4|TRBJ2-3
CASSHEGLTDTQYF
TGTGCCAGCAGCCATGAGGGATTAACAGATACGCAGTATTTT
>TRBD2|TRBV19|TRBJ2-5
CASSIEKREGQETQYF
TGTGCCAGTAGTATAGAAAAGCGGGAGGGCCAGGAGACCCAGTACTTC
>.|TRBV4-1|TRBJ2-1
CASSQGEAWGRSFF
TGCGCCAGCAGCCAAGGGGAGGCCTGGGGGAGGTCGTTCTTC